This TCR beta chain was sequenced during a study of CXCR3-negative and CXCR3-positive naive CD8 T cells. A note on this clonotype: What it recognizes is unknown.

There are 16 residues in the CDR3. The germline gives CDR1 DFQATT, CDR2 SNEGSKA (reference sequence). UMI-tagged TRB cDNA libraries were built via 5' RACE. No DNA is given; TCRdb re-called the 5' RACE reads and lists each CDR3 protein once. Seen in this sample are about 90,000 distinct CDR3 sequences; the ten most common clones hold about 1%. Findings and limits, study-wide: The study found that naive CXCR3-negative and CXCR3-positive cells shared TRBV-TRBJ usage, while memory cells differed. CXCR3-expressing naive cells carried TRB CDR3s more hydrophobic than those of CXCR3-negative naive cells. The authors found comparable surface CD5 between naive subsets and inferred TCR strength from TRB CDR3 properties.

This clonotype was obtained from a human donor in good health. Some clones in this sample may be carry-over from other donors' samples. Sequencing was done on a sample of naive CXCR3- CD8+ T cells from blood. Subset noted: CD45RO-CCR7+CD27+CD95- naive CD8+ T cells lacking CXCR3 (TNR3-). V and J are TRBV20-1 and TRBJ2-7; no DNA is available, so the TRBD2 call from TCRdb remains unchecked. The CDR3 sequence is CSARDRGLAGGNKQYF.